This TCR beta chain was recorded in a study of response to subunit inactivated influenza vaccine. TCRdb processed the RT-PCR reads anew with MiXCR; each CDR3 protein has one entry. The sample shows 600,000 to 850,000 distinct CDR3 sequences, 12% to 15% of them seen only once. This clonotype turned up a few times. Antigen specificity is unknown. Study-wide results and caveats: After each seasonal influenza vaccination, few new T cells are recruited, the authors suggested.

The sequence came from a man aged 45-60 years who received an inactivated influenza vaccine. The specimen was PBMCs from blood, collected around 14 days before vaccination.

Here the CDR3 DNA reads TGCGCCAGCAGCCAACCTTCGACAGGGTCCTACGAGCAGTACTTC. As protein: CASSQPSTGSYEQYF. The chain combines TRBV4-1 with TRBJ2-7; TRBD1 matches at 7 bases. V was pared by 2 bases and J by 1 base, with 5 bases of the junction left unmatched. The CDR3 runs 15 residues. Germline loops: CDR1 MGHRA, CDR2 YSYEKL.